Shown below are 32 T cell receptor beta chains from a single sample sequenced in a study of radiotherapy plus CTLA-4 blockade in lung cancer. TCRdb's copy holds only in-frame clones and misses some; the assay was immunoSEQ multiplex PCR. The sample consists of 50,000 or so clones, approximately 91% of them appearing once. The material was peripheral blood, obtained from a patient treated with radiotherapy plus ipilimumab. The receptors stem from a human donor with non-small cell lung cancer whose response to radiotherapy plus ipilimumab could not be evaluated.

V usage is TRBV10-3 and J usage is TRBJ2-3; D might be TRBD2 (6 bases). The CDR3 runs to 16 residues. V shed 6 bases and J shed 4 bases, with 20 bases lying between them. The germline gives CDR1 ENHRY, CDR2 SYGVKD. CDR3 sequence (DNA): TGTGCCATCAGAGGTGAAGGGACTCCGCGGGCAGATACGCAGTATTTT. Translation: CAIRGEGTPRADTQYF.

The gene calls are TRBV19 and TRBJ1-1; TRBD1 agrees at 8 bases. Germline lookup yields CDR1 LNHDA and CDR2 SQIVND (reference sequence). CDR3 length equals 12 residues. V shed 0 bases and J 11 bases; nucleotides not matched to a gene: 2. The CDR3 region is CASSIDQGAAFF. As DNA, the CDR3 is TGTGCCAGTAGTATAGACCAGGGGGCGGCTTTCTTT. The full variable domain, its missing parts supplied by reference TRBV19 and TRBJ1-1, is DGGITQSPKYLFRKEGQNVTLSCEQNLNHDAMYWYRQDPGQGLRLIYYSQIVNDFQKGDIAEGYSVSREKKESFPLTVTSAQKNPTAFYLCASSIDQGAAFFGQGTRLTVV.

This rearrangement joins TRBV4-3 to TRBJ2-1, with 9 bases lining up with TRBD2. V lost 1 base to trimming and J lost 4 bases; unmatched junction nucleotides: 5. Germline V CDR1 and CDR2: LGHNA, YSLEER. This CDR3 has 16 residues. CDR3 sequence: CASSQAGTSFYNEQFF. DNA of the CDR3: TGCGCCAGCAGCCAAGCGGGGACTAGCTTTTACAATGAGCAGTTCTTC.

The genes are TRBV9 and TRBJ1-2, with D uncertain. Germline assignment: CDR1 SGDLS and CDR2 YYNGEE. This CDR3 is 13 amino acids long. Trimming cost V 4 bases and J 0 bases, with 7 bases left between them. The CDR3 loop reads CASSLQTNYGYTF. The CDR3 nucleotides read TGTGCCAGCAGCTTACAAACTAACTATGGCTACACCTTC.

This chain connects TRBV27 to TRBJ1-1; 7 nucleotides agree with TRBD1. V lost 7 bases and J lost 0; bases outside the gene matches: 11. The length of the CDR3 is 16 residues. Per germline, CDR1 MNHEY and CDR2 SMNVEV (reference sequence). The DNA of the CDR3 is TGTGCCAGCAACTCTCGACAGGGTGGCATGAACACTGAAGCTTTCTTT. This gives the protein CASNSRQGGMNTEAFF.

J is TRBJ2-7 and V is TRBV10-1; 13 bases match TRBD2. Germline V gives CDR1 WNHNN, CDR2 SYGVQD (reference sequence). The CDR3 sequence is 15 residues long. Trimming took 3 bases from V and 3 from J; bases not matched to a gene: 2. The CDR3 sequence: CASSEGTSGVYEQYF. The CDR3 region has the DNA TGCGCCAGCAGTGAAGGGACTAGCGGGGTCTACGAGCAGTACTTC.

This clone came up a few times. The chain has TRBV18 and TRBJ1-1; D uncertain. Trimming cost V 3 bases and J 1 base, with 12 bases left between them. The CDR3 has 15 residues. CDR1 is KGHSH and CDR2 is LQKENI in the germline V gene. Written as DNA, the CDR3 is TGTGCCAGCTCACCGGCGCCGGGGAAGAACACTGAAGCTTTCTTT. Translating it yields CASSPAPGKNTEAFF.

This clone appeared a single time. The chain links TRBV11-2 to TRBJ1-3, with D perhaps TRBD1 (5 bases). Germline V gene lookup returns CDR1 SGHAT and CDR2 FQNNGV. V lost 3 bases and J lost 0, with 12 bases in between. This CDR3 contains 16 residues. In DNA, the CDR3 is TGTGCCAGCAGCTTCCTGACAGTTAGCTCTGGAAACACCATATATTTT. Its translation is CASSFLTVSSGNTIYF.

V and J are TRBV2 and TRBJ1-1; TRBD1 matches 7 bases. The CDR3 is made up of 15 amino acids. The ends lost 4 bases at V and 1 base at J; junction bases unmatched: 6. Per germline, CDR1 SNHLY and CDR2 FYNNEI. CDR3 in amino acids: CASSATGIPNTEAFF. In DNA form, the CDR3 reads TGTGCCAGCAGTGCGACAGGGATTCCGAACACTGAAGCTTTCTTT.

V usage is TRBV7-2 and J usage is TRBJ1-2, with a tentative D call TRBD1 (6 bases). The germline V gene encodes CDR1 SGHTA and CDR2 FQGNSA. The V and J ends lost 0 bases and 4 bases respectively, with 12 bases between them. The CDR3 spans 15 residues. CDR3 sequence reads: CASSLAMAGAYGYTF. The CDR3 DNA reads TGTGCCAGCAGCTTAGCGATGGCAGGGGCCTATGGCTACACCTTC.

The chain is built from TRBV2 and TRBJ2-3; 8 bases align to TRBD2. V trimming: 7 bases; J trimming: 3 bases; junction bases outside the gene matches: 3. CDR3 length equals 13 residues. Per germline, CDR1 SNHLY and CDR2 FYNNEI. Written as DNA, the CDR3 is TGTGCCAGCATAACTAGCGGTACAGATACGCAGTATTTT. Translation: CASITSGTDTQYF.

The chain links TRBV5-1 to TRBJ2-1; no clear D gene. V was trimmed by 0 bases and J by 4 bases, leaving 8 bases between them. The CDR3 contains 14 residues. Germline lookup yields CDR1 SGHRS and CDR2 YFSETQ. CDR3 sequence: CASSLAQIYNEQFF. The DNA for the CDR3 is TGCGCCAGCAGCTTGGCCCAGATTTACAATGAGCAGTTCTTC.

This sequence joins TRBV30 and TRBJ1-5; TRBD1 might be the D (6 bases). The CDR3 has 13 amino acids. Trimming removed 0 bases at V and 8 bases at J, with 11 bases between. From germline, CDR1 is GTSNPN and CDR2 SVGIG (reference sequence). CDR3: CAWSVQGREPQHF. CDR3 sequence (DNA): TGTGCCTGGAGTGTACAGGGTCGCGAGCCCCAGCATTTT.

The rearrangement uses TRBV7-8 and TRBJ2-1; 11 positions match TRBD2. The CDR3 length is 16 residues. The V gene's germline CDR1 is SGHVS and CDR2 FQNEAQ. V dropped 5 bases and J dropped 3; count of bases not matched to a gene: 6. This CDR3 reads CASSPVLAGVYNEQFF. The CDR3 coding sequence is TGTGCCAGCAGCCCCGTACTAGCGGGGGTCTACAATGAGCAGTTCTTC.

The J gene is TRBJ1-1, the V gene TRBV19, with D tentatively TRBD1 (5 bases). V was pared by 2 bases and J by 0 bases, with 10 bases between. From germline, CDR1 is LNHDA and CDR2 SQIVND (reference sequence). This CDR3 is built from 15 residues. CDR3 region: CASSIRQTMNTEAFF. The CDR3 nucleotides read TGTGCCAGTAGTATACGACAGACGATGAACACTGAAGCTTTCTTT.

This chain uses TRBV7-2 with TRBJ2-5; TRBD2 matches 7 bases. The J call may not be correct, given that the DNA end is closer to TRBJ2-7. There are 16 residues in the CDR3. The germline CDR1 and CDR2 sequences are SGHTA and FQGNSA. CDR3: CASSVRASGGGGEQYF. DNA of the CDR3: TGTGCCAGCAGCGTAAGGGCTAGCGGAGGAGGAGGCGAGCAGTACTTC.

V usage is TRBV7-2 and J usage is TRBJ1-3; no reliable D call. This CDR3 has 12 amino acids. V lost 5 bases and J lost 8, with 10 bases in between. Germline V CDR1 and CDR2: SGHTA, FQGNSA. The CDR3 DNA reads TGTGCCAGCAGCGCGTCCTTAGACACCATATATTTT. Translating gives CASSASLDTIYF.

The chain's CDR3 is CASSRVGQGGYGYTF. CDR3 coding DNA: TGTGCCAGCAGTCGGGTGGGACAGGGTGGGTATGGCTACACCTTC. The chain links TRBV27 to TRBJ1-2; 9 nucleotides line up with TRBD1. CDR1 and CDR2 from the germline V gene are MNHEY and SMNVEV (reference sequence). CDR3 length: 15 amino acids. V shed 5 bases and J 5 bases; nucleotides not matched to a gene: 9.

The chain employs TRBV5-1 and TRBJ2-7; D remains ambiguous. Trimming left V 4 bases short and J 0 bases short, with 8 bases between. The CDR3 contains 13 residues. From germline, CDR1 is SGHRS and CDR2 YFSETQ. The CDR3 region is CASSNPSSYEQYF. The DNA for the CDR3 is TGCGCCAGCAGCAATCCCTCCTCCTACGAGCAGTACTTC.

V gene TRBV19 combines with J gene TRBJ2-5, with a possible D match to TRBD2 (6 bases). Gene TRBJ2-7 matches the end of the DNA better, so the J call may be wrong. Germline V gene data show CDR1 as LNHDA and CDR2 as SQIVND (reference sequence). There are 15 residues in the CDR3. The CDR3 region is CASSISGSGSHEQYF. CDR3 DNA: TGTGCCAGTAGTATATCCGGCTCCGGGAGCCACGAGCAGTACTTC.

CDR3 sequence (DNA): TGCGCCAGCAGCTTGGGGCCTCTTGAGAGGGCGCAGTATTTT. Protein sequence: CASSLGPLERAQYF. The V gene is TRBV5-1, the J gene TRBJ2-3, with D perhaps matching TRBD2 (5 bases). The V end lost 0 bases, the J end lost 10 bases, and 15 bases lay between the germline ends. The germline V gene has CDR1 SGHRS and CDR2 YFSETQ. The CDR3 has 14 amino acids.

The rearrangement joins TRBV7-2 to TRBJ2-3; 7 nucleotides agree with TRBD1. Germline V gene sequence: CDR1 SGHTA, CDR2 FQGNSA. V gave up 3 bases and J gave up 4 bases; unmatched junction bases: 1. The CDR3 extends over 13 amino acids. In nucleotides, the CDR3 is TGTGCCAGCAGCTTCCAGGGGGCAGATACGCAGTATTTT. It yields the protein CASSFQGADTQYF. The complete variable domain, with remaining parts taken from reference TRBV7-2 and TRBJ2-3, reads GAGVSQSPSNKVTEKGKDVELRCDPISGHTALYWYRQSLGQGLEFLIYFQGNSAPDKSGLPSDRFSAERTGGSVSTLTIQRTQQEDSAVYLCASSFQGADTQYFGPGTRLTVL.

V gene TRBV11-2 combines with J gene TRBJ1-2; the match to TRBD1 covers 10 bases. The ends lost 8 bases at V and 7 bases at J; junction bases unmatched: 16. The CDR3 contains 16 residues. Germline V gene data show CDR1 as SGHAT and CDR2 as FQNNGV. The CDR3 DNA reads as TGTGCCAGCCGGTCGATCCGGGACAGGGGAGGGAGTGGCTACACCTTC. Protein product: CASRSIRDRGGSGYTF.

This chain joins TRBV7-2 and TRBJ1-2, with D unresolved. The CDR3 contains 13 residues. V was shortened by 5 bases and J by 4 bases, with 11 bases between the two germline ends. Per germline, CDR1 SGHTA and CDR2 FQGNSA. The CDR3 spells CASSPRGPYGYTF. As DNA, the CDR3 is TGTGCCAGCAGCCCCAGAGGTCCCTATGGCTACACCTTC. The whole variable domain, filled in from reference TRBV7-2 and TRBJ1-2, reads GAGVSQSPSNKVTEKGKDVELRCDPISGHTALYWYRQSLGQGLEFLIYFQGNSAPDKSGLPSDRFSAERTGGSVSTLTIQRTQQEDSAVYLCASSPRGPYGYTFGSGTRLTVV.

With regard to this clone: A junction end diverges from the germline sequence, so it may reflect a read error. The chain uses TRBV7-2 and TRBJ2-7; TRBD1 aligns across 11 bases. CDR1 and CDR2 (germline): SGHTA, FQGNSA. CDR3 length: 13 amino acids. The CDR3 is CASSLDRGRPLPF. The DNA of the CDR3 is TGTGCCAGCAGCTTGGACAGGGGGCGGCCACTCCCCTTC.

This rearrangement joins TRBV7-2 to TRBJ2-2; unclear D gene. Germline lookup yields CDR1 SGHTA and CDR2 FQGNSA. The germline V and J ends were trimmed by 1 base and 1 base, with 10 bases remaining between them. This CDR3 spans 16 amino acids. The CDR3: CASSLVFTLNTGELFF. CDR3 coding DNA: TGTGCCAGCAGCTTAGTGTTCACTCTGAACACCGGGGAGCTGTTTTTT.

The chain is built from TRBV28 and TRBJ2-5, with D perhaps matching TRBD2 (5 bases). V lost 2 bases to trimming and J lost 1 base, with 11 bases between them. The CDR3 extends over 15 amino acids. Germline V gives CDR1 MDHEN, CDR2 SYDVKM. As DNA, the CDR3 is TGTGCCAGCAGTTTACCGAGCGGATTCCAAGAGACCCAGTACTTC. Translation gives CASSLPSGFQETQYF.

The chain is built from TRBV5-4 and TRBJ1-2; the D is unclear. This CDR3 is built from 15 residues. The germline V gene has CDR1 SGHNT and CDR2 YYREEE (reference sequence). The ends were cut back, 1 base at V and 5 bases at J, with 15 bases in the middle. DNA of the CDR3: TGTGCCAGCAGCTTGAAGGAGGGCATTCCTTATGGCTACACCTTC. Its protein product is CASSLKEGIPYGYTF.

This chain uses TRBV19 with TRBJ1-2; possible D gene TRBD1, 5 bases. The CDR3 loop spans 12 amino acids. Trimming left V 1 base short and J 6 bases short, with 6 bases between. Germline loops: CDR1 LNHDA, CDR2 SQIVND (reference sequence). CDR3 amino acids: CASSIGGDGYTF. CDR3 in DNA: TGTGCCAGTAGTATAGGGGGCGATGGCTACACCTTC.

Here the CDR3 DNA reads TGTGCTAGTGGTTTGGCCCTGACAGGGGGGGCAGATACGCAGTATTTT. Protein product: CASGLALTGGADTQYF. This sequence joins TRBV12-5 and TRBJ2-3, with 9 nucleotides matching TRBD1. V lost 1 base and J lost 4; bases outside the gene matches: 6. The CDR3 has 16 residues. The germline V gene encodes CDR1 LGHNT and CDR2 FRNRAP. Full variable domain (rest looked up from reference TRBV12-5 and TRBJ2-3): DARVTQTPRHKVTEMGQEVTMRCQPILGHNTVFWYRQTMMQGLELLAYFRNRAPLDDSGMPKDRFSAEMPDATLATLKIQPSEPRDSAVYFCASGLALTGGADTQYFGPGTRLTVL.

The chain uses TRBV19 and TRBJ2-1; 8 bases map to TRBD1. With V trimmed by 3 bases and J by 6 bases, 7 bases remained unmatched. The CDR3 consists of 15 residues. The germline CDR1 and CDR2 sequences are LNHDA and SQIVND (reference sequence). This CDR3 is CASSITGTGFNEQFF. Written as DNA, the CDR3 is TGTGCCAGTAGTATTACCGGGACAGGTTTCAATGAGCAGTTCTTC.

The chain is built from TRBV28 and TRBJ1-3; 8 bases match TRBD1. The CDR3 loop spans 15 amino acids. Germline assignment: CDR1 MDHEN and CDR2 SYDVKM. V dropped 2 bases and J dropped 3; count of bases not matched to a gene: 3. In DNA form, the CDR3 reads TGTGCCAGCAGTTTAGGCACAGGGGGTGGAAACACCATATATTTT. Protein sequence: CASSLGTGGGNTIYF.